A single sample is the source of the 3 T cell receptor beta chains below, sequenced in a study of OX40 agonist ivuxolimab in advanced cancers. Produced via immunoSEQ multiplex PCR; TCRdb's table is partial and in-frame only. The sample includes around 50,000 clones, 83% of them seen just once. The sequences come from CD4+ or CD8+ T cells sorted from blood, collected in a trial of the OX40 agonist ivuxolimab. These receptor sequences come from an adult with an advanced solid tumor such as melanoma, head and neck, liver or kidney cancer.

This clone appeared a few times. Other DNA sequences within the sample encode an identical CDR3. The rearrangement joins TRBV19 to TRBJ2-2, with unresolved D. This CDR3 has 13 residues. CDR1 and CDR2 from the germline V gene are LNHDA and SQIVND (reference sequence). Trimming took off 4 bases at V and 0 bases at J, with 3 bases between the two ends. The CDR3 DNA sequence: TGTGCCAGTAGTAACCCGAACACCGGGGAGCTGTTTTTT. Its protein is CASSNPNTGELFF.

This sequence joins TRBV28 and TRBJ2-3; TRBD1 or TRBD2 may be the D gene (5 bases each). CDR3 size: 14 residues. Germline-derived CDR1 and CDR2 are MDHEN and SYDVKM. Deletions cut 5 bases from V and 5 bases from J, with 14 bases between. This CDR3 reads CASSPGTARDTQYF. CDR3 in DNA: TGTGCCAGCAGTCCCGGGACGGCGCGAGATACGCAGTATTTT.

A few counts support this clone. The chain combines TRBV7-2 with TRBJ2-3; no reliable D call. Trimming took 5 bases from V and 2 from J, leaving 14 bases between them. The germline V gene has CDR1 SGHTA and CDR2 FQGNSA. The CDR3 contains 15 residues. CDR3 sequence: CASSRTKTPTDTQYF. Written as DNA, the CDR3 is TGTGCCAGCAGCCGGACGAAAACTCCCACAGATACGCAGTATTTT.